This is a list of T cell receptor beta chains from one sample in a study of cytomegalovirus exposure and HLA in healthy donors. Generated by immunoSEQ multiplex PCR, the TCRdb table keeps only in-frame clones and is missing some. The table has roughly 120,000 clones, over 15% seen once. Sequenced sample: PBMCs. These TCRs come from a woman aged 18-29 years in good health and CMV-seronegative. Both conserved end residues are part of each CDR3. D genes are given only for firm matches. A clone size is listed for some rows: how often the clone was seen (once, few, many), or a class if it is expanded.

TRBV5-1	TRBD2	NA	TRBJ2-2	CASNDGGRSNTGELFF	TGCGCCAGCAATGACGGCGGGAGGTCGAACACCGGGGAGCTGTTTTTT
TRBV7-3	NA	NA	TRBJ2-1	CASSSGSGSYNEQFF	TGTGCCAGCAGCTCGGGGAGCGGATCCTACAATGAGCAGTTCTTC
TRBV19	NA	few	TRBJ1-5	CASSIENRRPQHF	TGTGCCAGTAGTATAGAGAACAGAAGGCCCCAGCATTTT
TRBV4-2	TRBD1	NA	TRBJ1-2	CASSQEPGQPISPYGYTF	TGTGCCAGCAGCCAAGAGCCGGGACAGCCGATTTCGCCCTATGGCTACACCTTC
TRBV6-5	TRBD1	NA	TRBJ2-1	CASSSDRGNEQFF	TGTGCCAGCAGTTCGGACAGGGGGAATGAGCAGTTCTTC
TRBV19	NA	few	TRBJ1-1	CASSPARKEAFF	TGTGCCAGTAGTCCCGCGAGGAAGGAAGCTTTCTTT
TRBV30	NA	NA	TRBJ2-1	CAWSEGYYNEQFF	TGTGCCTGGAGTGAGGGGTACTACAATGAGCAGTTCTTC
TRBV6-6	TRBD2	NA	TRBJ2-7	CASSYLAGAWDEQYF	TGTGCCAGCAGTTACCTAGCGGGAGCTTGGGACGAGCAGTACTTC
TRBV29-1	NA	NA	TRBJ2-7	CSVRLGHEQYF	TGCAGCGTGCGATTGGGCCACGAGCAGTACTTC
TRBV6-5	TRBD1	NA	TRBJ1-5	CASRKGQLDQPQHF	TGTGCCAGCAGAAAGGGACAGTTGGATCAGCCCCAGCATTTT
TRBV28	TRBD2	few	TRBJ2-7	CASSSSGALYEQYF	TGTGCCAGCAGCAGTAGCGGGGCCCTCTACGAGCAGTACTTC
TRBV19	TRBD1	NA	TRBJ1-6	CASSIGRRDRSSYNSPLHF	TGTGCCAGTAGTATAGGCCGGCGGGACAGGAGCTCCTATAATTCACCCCTCCACTTT
TRBV30	NA	few	TRBJ1-1	CAWTKVEAFF	TGTGCCTGGACCAAAGTTGAGGCTTTCTTT
TRBV6-1	NA	few	TRBJ1-5	CASTPGDSNQPQHF	TGTGCCAGCACCCCAGGTGATAGCAATCAGCCCCAGCATTTT
TRBV6-1	NA	few	TRBJ1-5	CASSWQGYQPQHF	TGTGCCAGCAGTTGGCAGGGCTATCAGCCCCAGCATTTT
TRBV7-9	NA	NA	TRBJ2-1	CASSFGGTYEQFF	TGTGCCAGCAGCTTCGGTGGTACCTATGAGCAGTTCTTC
TRBV25-1	NA	NA	TRBJ1-3	CASSALTGSDKNTIYF	TGTGCCAGCAGTGCCCTAACAGGGAGCGACAAAAACACCATATATTTT
TRBV5-1	NA	NA	TRBJ2-7	CASSLTPVGYEQYF	TGCGCCAGCAGCCTTACCCCTGTCGGCTACGAGCAGTACTTC
TRBV15	NA	NA	TRBJ2-1	CATVRVELAGRWHEQFF	TGTGCCACCGTAAGAGTGGAATTGGCAGGGAGGTGGCATGAGCAGTTCTTC
TRBV5-4	NA	few	TRBJ2-7	CASQTRGSSYEQYF	TGTGCCAGCCAAACGAGAGGCTCGTCCTACGAGCAGTACTTC
TRBV2	NA	few	TRBJ2-3	CASSGDSTDTQYF	TGTGCCAGCAGTGGAGATAGCACAGATACGCAGTATTTT
TRBV5-1	NA	few	TRBJ1-2	CASSLGTENYGYTF	TGCGCCAGCAGCTTGGGTACAGAGAACTATGGCTACACCTTC
TRBV7-6	NA	few	TRBJ2-7	CASSLDRGGTYEQYF	TGTGCCAGCAGCTTAGACAGGGGGGGGACCTACGAGCAGTACTTC
TRBV2	NA	few	TRBJ2-4	CASRRQLRLAKNIQYF	TGTGCCAGCAGGAGACAGCTCCGTTTAGCCAAAAACATTCAGTACTTC
TRBV30	NA	few	TRBJ1-3	CAWSGRNSGNTIYF	TGTGCCTGGAGTGGGAGGAACTCTGGAAACACCATATATTTT
TRBV4-2	NA	NA	TRBJ1-1	CASDLGGGYTEAFF	TGTGCCAGCGACCTAGGGGGGGGATACACTGAAGCTTTCTTT
TRBV2	NA	few	TRBJ2-7	CASSEATRRDRYEQYF	TGTGCCAGCAGTGAAGCGACTAGGCGAGACCGCTACGAGCAGTACTTC
TRBV7-2	NA	NA	TRBJ2-7	CASSPRGEQYF	TGTGCCAGCAGCCCCCGCGGGGAGCAGTACTTC
TRBV6-5	TRBD1	NA	TRBJ1-5	CASSQGAGQPQHF	TGTGCCAGCAGCCAGGGGGCGGGGCAGCCCCAGCATTTT
TRBV5-6	NA	NA	TRBJ1-5	CASLDGRAYSNQPQHF	TGTGCCAGTCTCGATGGGAGGGCCTATAGCAATCAGCCCCAGCATTTT
TRBV19	TRBD1	few	TRBJ1-2	CASSPGQGAYGYTF	TGTGCCAGTAGTCCGGGACAGGGGGCCTATGGCTACACCTTC
TRBV4-2	TRBD1	NA	TRBJ1-1	CASSQSSGTGKTEAFF	TGTGCCAGCAGCCAATCGTCCGGGACAGGGAAAACTGAAGCTTTCTTT
TRBV7-2	TRBD1	few	TRBJ2-7	CASSVTGDAYEQYF	TGTGCCAGCAGCGTGACAGGGGATGCCTACGAGCAGTACTTC
TRBV5-6	TRBD1	NA	TRBJ1-3	CASRPQGVAGNTIYF	TGTGCCAGCAGACCCCAGGGGGTGGCTGGAAACACCATATATTTT
TRBV7-9	NA	NA	TRBJ1-4	CASSSSPGTPAEKLFF	TGTGCCAGCAGCTCCTCACCCGGGACACCGGCGGAAAAACTGTTTTTT
TRBV6-1	NA	few	TRBJ1-2	CASSYEGGGYTF	TGTGCCAGCAGCTATGAGGGTGGTGGCTACACCTTC
TRBV2	NA	few	TRBJ1-1	CASSELPSGNLNTEAFF	TGTGCCAGCAGTGAACTACCATCGGGGAACTTGAACACTGAAGCTTTCTTT
TRBV6-5	NA	few	TRBJ1-5	CASSNSRGPQHF	TGTGCCAGCAGTAACTCAAGGGGGCCCCAGCATTTT
TRBV19	NA	NA	TRBJ2-1	CASSPGSGNEQFF	TGTGCCAGTAGTCCGGGGTCAGGCAATGAGCAGTTCTTC
TRBV30	NA	few	TRBJ1-5	CAWSVRSGGAWGDGSNQPQHF	TGTGCCTGGAGTGTACGGTCTGGGGGAGCCTGGGGGGACGGTAGCAATCAGCCCCAGCATTTT
TRBV9	TRBD1	NA	TRBJ1-3	CASSVEDRVGIYF	TGTGCCAGCAGCGTAGAGGACAGGGTGGGGATATATTTT
TRBV6-6	TRBD1	NA	TRBJ2-1	CASRGQVSSYNEQFF	TGTGCCAGCAGGGGACAGGTTAGCTCCTACAATGAGCAGTTCTTC
TRBV4-1	NA	NA	TRBJ1-1	CASSLNQGNTEAFF	TGCGCCAGCAGCCTAAACCAGGGGAACACTGAAGCTTTCTTT
TRBV5-4	TRBD2	NA	TRBJ2-7	CASSLAGSGGIYEQYF	TGTGCCAGCAGCTTGGCGGGTAGCGGGGGTATATACGAGCAGTACTTC
TRBV4-1	TRBD2	NA	TRBJ2-7	CASSQDPDGRVEQYF	TGCGCCAGCAGCCAAGATCCGGACGGGAGGGTAGAGCAGTACTTC
TRBV7-3	TRBD1	NA	TRBJ2-2	CASSWDRGTGELFF	TGTGCCAGCAGCTGGGACAGGGGTACCGGGGAGCTGTTTTTT
TRBV28	NA	NA	TRBJ2-7	CASSSPGREQYF	TGTGCCAGCAGTTCCCCCGGCAGGGAGCAGTACTTC
TRBV27	TRBD1	few	TRBJ2-5	CANPPIDRVWETQYF	TGTGCCAACCCGCCCATTGACAGGGTATGGGAGACCCAGTACTTC
TRBV14	NA	few	TRBJ1-5	CASSQQGNQPQHF	TGTGCCAGCAGCCAACAGGGTAATCAGCCCCAGCATTTT
TRBV27	TRBD1	NA	TRBJ1-2	CASSLNPRQGTSRSYGYTF	TGTGCCAGCAGTCTAAACCCGAGACAGGGGACCTCACGAAGTTATGGCTACACCTTC
TRBV5-1	TRBD1	NA	TRBJ2-2	CASSWGQGLNTGELFF	TGCGCCAGCAGCTGGGGACAGGGGCTGAACACCGGGGAGCTGTTTTTT
TRBV7-9	NA	few	TRBJ2-3	CASSFNWDTSTDTQYF	TGTGCCAGCAGCTTCAACTGGGACACTAGCACAGATACGCAGTATTTT
TRBV27	TRBD1	few	TRBJ1-2	CASSWDRGRGYTF	TGTGCCAGCAGTTGGGACAGGGGGCGTGGCTACACCTTC
TRBV4-3	TRBD1	few	TRBJ2-4	CASSQGEDRDGNIQYF	TGCGCCAGCAGCCAAGGGGAGGACAGGGACGGAAACATTCAGTACTTC
TRBV5-1	NA	few	TRBJ1-3	CASSLDPQSTPGNTIYF	TGCGCCAGCAGCTTGGACCCCCAGTCCACCCCGGGAAACACCATATATTTT
TRBV2	TRBD2	NA	TRBJ2-3	CASSRGLAGRTDTQYF	TGTGCCAGCAGTAGAGGACTAGCGGGGCGCACAGATACGCAGTATTTT
TRBV6-1	TRBD1	NA	TRBJ2-7	CASSEGTGPYEQYF	TGTGCCAGCAGTGAAGGGACAGGGCCCTACGAGCAGTACTTC
TRBV15	NA	few	TRBJ1-6	CATRRGYNSPLHF	TGTGCCACCAGGCGCGGCTATAATTCACCCCTCCACTTT
TRBV7-9	NA	few	TRBJ1-2	CASSLTGSPLRNGYTF	TGTGCCAGCAGCTTAACAGGGTCCCCCTTAAGGAATGGCTACACCTTC